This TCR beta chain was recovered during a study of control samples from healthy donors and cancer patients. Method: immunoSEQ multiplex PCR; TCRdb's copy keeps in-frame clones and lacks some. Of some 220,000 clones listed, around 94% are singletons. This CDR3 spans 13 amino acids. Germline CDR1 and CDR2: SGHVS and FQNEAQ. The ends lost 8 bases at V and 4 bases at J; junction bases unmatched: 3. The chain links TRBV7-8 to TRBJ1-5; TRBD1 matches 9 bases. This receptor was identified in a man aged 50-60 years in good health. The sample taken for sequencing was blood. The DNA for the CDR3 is TGTGCCAGCCGGGACAGGGATAATCAGCCCCAGCATTTT. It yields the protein CASRDRDNQPQHF. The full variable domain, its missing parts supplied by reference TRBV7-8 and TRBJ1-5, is GAGVSQSPRYKVAKRGQDVALRCDPISGHVSLFWYQQALGQGPEFLTYFQNEAQLDKSGLPSDRFFAERPEGSVSTLKIQRTQQEDSAVYLCASRDRDNQPQHFGDGTRLSIL.